The sequence of this TCR beta chain was determined in a study of blood T cells in healthy people across ages. Next came a second PCR, run for about 7 to 12 cycles, which used a sample-barcoded 5' primer along with a J-beta primer mix. TCRdb reprocessed the 5' RACE reads with MiXCR, giving one entry per CDR3 protein. The profile shows roughly 2 million distinct CDR3 sequences, 49% of them singletons. The CDR3 spans 17 residues. This rearrangement joins TRBV12-3 or TRBV12-4 to TRBJ2-1; D may be TRBD2 (5 bases). The J call may be mistaken, given a closer DNA end match to TRBJ2-7. The origin of this receptor is a woman aged 40 to 50 in good health. The specimen was blood. CDR3 in amino acids: CASRSLLERSSYNEQYF. Here the CDR3 DNA reads TGTGCCAGCAGATCCCTCCTTGAGCGGAGCTCCTACAATGAGCAGTACTTC.